The source of this T cell receptor (beta chain) is a study of cytomegalovirus exposure and HLA in healthy donors. Whole-study results and caveats: The authors listed 164 TCR beta chains as cytomegalovirus-associated. What a later analysis showed was that several of the most significant clusters appeared linked to common viral pathogens.

This PCR relied on a set of 60 Vbeta primers and 13 Jbeta primers. Profiling relied on immunoSEQ multiplex PCR, and the TCRdb table lists in-frame clones only, not all of them. Among fewer than 250,000 clones listed, 60% to 80% were seen once. For this clone: Antigen: not known. The sample contains more than one DNA sequence encoding this CDR3.

Germline lookup yields CDR1 SGDLS and CDR2 YYNGEE. The V segment lost 2 bases and the J segment 0 bases; nucleotides outside the gene matches: 5. The CDR3 is 18 residues long. The specimen sequenced was PBMCs. The V gene is TRBV9, the J gene TRBJ2-3, with TRBD2 identical over 14 bases. This clonotype originated in a woman between 25 and 40 years old in good health and CMV-seropositive. Here the CDR3 reads CASSVGTSGGASTDTQYF. The CDR3 bases are TGTGCCAGCAGCGTTGGGACTAGCGGGGGAGCTAGCACAGATACGCAGTATTTT.